One and the same sample provided the 9 T cell receptor beta chains below, sequenced in a study of T cell responses to AZD1222 COVID-19 vaccine. Profiled with immunoSEQ multiplex PCR; TCRdb holds only in-frame clones, not every one. The data show around 20,000 clones, with about four fifths seen just once and roughly 21% held by the top ten. The sequencing here drew on peripheral blood, taken 28 days after the second AZD1222 dose. The source of these receptors is an adult who received the AZD1222 COVID-19 vaccine.

The rearrangement joins TRBV29-1 to TRBJ2-5; D perhaps matches TRBD1 (5 bases). CDR3 length equals 13 residues. From germline, CDR1 is SQVTM and CDR2 ANQGSEA. The V end lost 6 bases, the J end lost 7 bases, and 18 bases lay between the germline ends. DNA for the CDR3: TGCAGCGTCGCCCATGGCAGGGTAGGGACCCAGTACTTC. Its translation is CSVAHGRVGTQYF.

The CDR3 DNA follows: TGTGCCAGCAGTCTAGTAGGGATTCCTGGCTACACCTTC. Amino acids: CASSLVGIPGYTF. V and J are TRBV7-2 and TRBJ1-2; D is unresolved. This CDR3 is 13 amino acids long. CDR1 and CDR2 (germline): SGHTA, FQGNSA. V was shortened by 6 bases and J by 7 bases, with 15 bases between the two germline ends. Complete variable domain (other parts from reference TRBV7-2 and TRBJ1-2): GAGVSQSPSNKVTEKGKDVELRCDPISGHTALYWYRQSLGQGLEFLIYFQGNSAPDKSGLPSDRFSAERTGGSVSTLTIQRTQQEDSAVYLCASSLVGIPGYTFGSGTRLTVV.

The rearrangement uses TRBV2 and TRBJ2-5, with unresolved D. The CDR3 sequence is 14 residues long. V was pared by 7 bases and J by 4 bases, with 16 bases between. The germline V gene encodes CDR1 SNHLY and CDR2 FYNNEI. Written as DNA, the CDR3 is TGTGCCAGCAATCCCAACCCGGGCGGAGAGACCCAGTACTTC. It codes for CASNPNPGGETQYF.

The CDR3 region has the DNA TGCGCCAGCAGCCGGGGCCCTAATGAAAAACTGTTTTTT. The encoded protein is CASSRGPNEKLFF. This sequence joins TRBV5-1 and TRBJ1-4; D possibly corresponds to TRBD1 (5 bases). CDR1 is SGHRS and CDR2 is YFSETQ in the germline V gene. The germline V and J ends were trimmed by 4 bases and 3 bases, with 7 bases remaining between them. The CDR3 contains 13 residues.

This chain links TRBV19 with TRBJ2-1; tentative D call: TRBD2 (6 bases). Trimming removed 5 bases at V and 6 bases at J, with 17 bases between. This CDR3 is built from 15 residues. Per the germline V gene, CDR1 is LNHDA and CDR2 is SQIVND (reference sequence). Written as DNA, the CDR3 is TGTGCCAGTAGTCCCCCTCACGCAGCGGGCAATGAGCAGTTCTTC. The encoded protein is CASSPPHAAGNEQFF.

The chain combines TRBV19 with TRBJ2-7; perhaps D is TRBD1 or TRBD2 (5 bases each). Trimming pared 5 bases from V and 3 bases from J, leaving 17 bases between. CDR1 and CDR2 (germline): LNHDA, SQIVND (reference sequence). The CDR3 has 15 amino acids. CDR3 DNA: TGTGCCAGTAGTCTAACAACCGGGACCGTCTACGAGCAGTACTTC. Protein sequence: CASSLTTGTVYEQYF. Using reference TRBV19 and TRBJ2-7 for the parts outside the CDR3, the full variable domain is DGGITQSPKYLFRKEGQNVTLSCEQNLNHDAMYWYRQDPGQGLRLIYYSQIVNDFQKGDIAEGYSVSREKKESFPLTVTSAQKNPTAFYLCASSLTTGTVYEQYFGPGTRLTVT.

This clone came up once. J is TRBJ1-6 and V is TRBV7-9; no definite D call. CDR3 length equals 14 residues. Trimming removed 1 base at V and 7 bases at J, with 8 bases between. Germline V gene sequence: CDR1 SEHNR, CDR2 FQNEAQ (reference sequence). The CDR3 loop is CASSLGWENSPLHF. The CDR3 nucleotides read TGTGCCAGCAGCTTAGGTTGGGAAAATTCACCCCTCCACTTT. Complete variable domain (other parts from reference TRBV7-9 and TRBJ1-6): DTGVSQNPRHKITKRGQNVTFRCDPISEHNRLYWYRQTLGQGPEFLTYFQNEAQLEKSRLLSDRFSAERPKGSFSTLEIQRTEQGDSAMYLCASSLGWENSPLHFGNGTRLTVT.

The V and J genes are TRBV11-3 and TRBJ2-1; possible D gene TRBD2, 5 bases. CDR3 length: 16 residues. V was shortened by 0 bases and J by 9 bases, with 18 bases between the two germline ends. From germline, CDR1 is SGHNT and CDR2 YENEEA. The CDR3 nucleotides are TGTGCCAGCAGCTTAGATTGGGAGAGACTGGTTAGTGAGCAGTTCTTC. It specifies CASSLDWERLVSEQFF. Full variable domain (remainder filled in from reference TRBV11-3 and TRBJ2-1): EAGVVQSPRYKIIEKKQPVAFWCNPISGHNTLYWYLQNLGQGPELLIRYENEEAVDDSQLPKDRFSAERLKGVDSTLKIQPAELGDSAVYLCASSLDWERLVSEQFFGPGTRLTVL.

The V and J genes are TRBV27 and TRBJ2-7, with D unresolved. The germline V gene encodes CDR1 MNHEY and CDR2 SMNVEV (reference sequence). This CDR3 spans 14 amino acids. Deletions cut 2 bases from V and 3 bases from J, with 11 bases between. CDR3 in DNA: TGTGCCAGCAGTTTAAAGGGTTTGGGCTACGAGCAGTACTTC. Translated, it gives CASSLKGLGYEQYF.